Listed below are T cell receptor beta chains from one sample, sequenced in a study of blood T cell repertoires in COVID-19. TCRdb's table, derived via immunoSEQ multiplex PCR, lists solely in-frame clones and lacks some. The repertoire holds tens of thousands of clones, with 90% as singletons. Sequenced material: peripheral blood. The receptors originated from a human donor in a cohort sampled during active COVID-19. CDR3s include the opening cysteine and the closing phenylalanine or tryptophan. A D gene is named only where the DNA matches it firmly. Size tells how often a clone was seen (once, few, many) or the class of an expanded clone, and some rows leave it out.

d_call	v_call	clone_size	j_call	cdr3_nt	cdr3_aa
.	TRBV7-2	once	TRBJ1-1	TGTGCCAGCAGCCTAGAGAGGGTTCGGACTGAAGCTTTCTTT	CASSLERVRTEAFF
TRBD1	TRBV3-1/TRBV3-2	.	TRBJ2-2	TGTGCCAGCAGCCAAACCCGCGGACAGGGGGGCAGATTCATGCTGTTTTTT	CASSQTRGQGGRFMLFF
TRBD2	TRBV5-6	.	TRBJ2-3	TGTGCCAGCAGCTCTGGACTAGCCAACACAGATACGCAGTATTTT	CASSSGLANTDTQYF
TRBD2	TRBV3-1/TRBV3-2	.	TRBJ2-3	TGTGCCAGCAGCCAAGTCGGCGGGGGGGCGAGCACAGATACGCAGTATTTT	CASSQVGGGASTDTQYF
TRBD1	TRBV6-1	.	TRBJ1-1	TGTGCCAGCAGTGAACGGGCAGGGGGTACTGAAGCTTTCTTT	CASSERAGGTEAFF
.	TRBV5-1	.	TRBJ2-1	TGCGCCAGCAGCTTGGACAGCCTCTACAATGAGCAGTTCTTC	CASSLDSLYNEQFF
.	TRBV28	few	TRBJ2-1	TGTGCCAGCAGCACACGATGGTCCCACGGGGGGCGCATCTACAATGAGCAGTTCTTC	CASSTRWSHGGRIYNEQFF
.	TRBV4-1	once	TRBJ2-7	TGCGCCAGCAGCCAAGATCGGGGTGTTGGGTACGAGCAGTACTTC	CASSQDRGVGYEQYF
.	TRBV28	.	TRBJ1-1	TGTGCCAGCAGTCCCCTAAATCCAGGGAACACTGAAGCTTTCTTT	CASSPLNPGNTEAFF
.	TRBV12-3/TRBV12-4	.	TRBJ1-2	TGTGCCAGCACCCCGTGGGTCGGGGGCTACACCTTC	CASTPWVGGYTF